This T cell receptor (beta chain) was sequenced for a study of cytomegalovirus exposure and HLA in healthy donors. The CDR3 consists of 12 residues. The V gene lost 5 bases and the J gene lost 12 bases, with 16 bases spanning the gap. CDR1 is MNHEY and CDR2 is SVGAGI in the germline V gene. There are a few counts of this clone. Both 60 Vbeta primers and 13 Jbeta primers went into the PCR. The table came from immunoSEQ multiplex PCR; TCRdb's copy has only in-frame clones and leaves some out. Altogether about 230,000 clones are present, just under 85% being singletons, with the ten largest covering about 0.58%.

The sequenced material came from PBMCs. The source is a woman between 40 and 55 years old in good health and CMV-seronegative. The chain combines TRBV6-5 with TRBJ1-1; maybe TRBD1 (5 bases). The CDR3 DNA reads as TGTGCCAGCAGTGAGGGCCGGGGGTTGTCTTTCTTT. Amino acids: CASSEGRGLSFF.